A single sample gave rise to the 9 T cell receptor beta chains below, sequenced in a study of a mutant IDH1 vaccine in newly diagnosed glioma. Indicated time point: week 23, last vaccination. Doses consisted of 300 ug of mutant IDH1 20-mer peptide each, paired with topical imiquimod. What these receptors recognize is not known. The repertoire was sequenced with immunoSEQ multiplex PCR; TCRdb's copy has only in-frame clones and lacks some. Of about 67,000 clones in the sample, over 75% were seen once. The input for sequencing was PBMCs, taken from a glioma patient whose treatment included an IDH1 peptide vaccine. The receptors stem from a man aged 18 to 30 with glioma.

This sequence joins TRBV21-1 and TRBJ2-7; the table's TRBD2 call for D was not verified on the DNA. TRBV21-1 is described as a pseudogene. The CDR3 loop spans 16 amino acids. The CDR3 sequence is CASSKGGSGYSYEQYF. The CDR3, as DNA: TGTGCCAGCAGCAAAGGTGGGAGCGGGTACTCCTACGAGCAGTACTTC.

Only one count was recorded for this clone. The chain recombines TRBV4-2 with TRBJ2-1; 9 nucleotides match TRBD2. Germline values: CDR1 LGHNA, CDR2 YNFKEQ. The CDR3 sequence is 15 residues long. Trimming removed 0 bases from V and 8 bases from J; junction bases left unmatched: 5. CDR3 in amino acids: CASSQEGTSPDEQFF. In nucleotides, the CDR3 is TGTGCCAGCAGCCAAGAGGGGACTAGCCCCGATGAGCAGTTCTTC.

The CDR3 DNA follows: TGCGCCAGCAGCCCTGGACTAGCGGGGGACTACGAGCAGTACTTC. Translating gives CASSPGLAGDYEQYF. The chain uses TRBV4-3 and TRBJ2-7, with TRBD2 identical over 13 bases. Germline V lookup: CDR1 LGHNA, CDR2 YSLEER. V was clipped by 4 bases and J by 3 bases; unmatched bases: 3. The length of the CDR3 is 15 residues.

The rearrangement links TRBV2 to TRBJ1-5; D unclear. Germline assignment: CDR1 SNHLY and CDR2 FYNNEI. The CDR3 runs 13 residues. With 8 bases removed from V and 10 bases from J, the gap between germline ends came to 18 bases. The chain's CDR3 is CASRVEAIHPQHF. The CDR3 bases are TGTGCCAGCCGAGTGGAGGCGATTCACCCCCAGCATTTT.

The chain joins TRBV18 to TRBJ2-5, with TRBD2 identical over 7 bases. The CDR3 sequence is 16 residues long. Trimming cost V 2 bases and J 5 bases; bases outside gene matches: 11. Germline lookup yields CDR1 KGHSH and CDR2 LQKENI. CDR3 residues: CASSPWGGVSPETQYF. Written as DNA, the CDR3 is TGTGCCAGCTCACCATGGGGAGGGGTGTCTCCGGAGACCCAGTACTTC. The variable domain in full, completed from reference TRBV18 and TRBJ2-5, reads NAGVMQNPRHLVRRRGQEARLRCSPMKGHSHVYWYRQLPEEGLKFMVYLQKENIIDESGMPKERFSAEFPKEGPSILRIQQVVRGDSAAYFCASSPWGGVSPETQYFGPGTRLLVL.

This rearrangement joins TRBV7-9 to TRBJ1-5; D not resolved. This CDR3 region has 14 residues. Germline V gene sequence: CDR1 SEHNR, CDR2 FQNEAQ (reference sequence). Trimming took off 3 bases at V and 3 bases at J, with 9 bases between the two ends. CDR3 sequence (DNA): TGTGCCAGCAGCTTGCCGGGCTACAATCAGCCCCAGCATTTT. Protein sequence: CASSLPGYNQPQHF.

The genes are TRBV4-3 and TRBJ2-7, with 14 bases matching TRBD2. Trimming at V came to 0 bases and at J to 2 bases, leaving 6 bases not matched to a gene. There are 18 residues in the CDR3. CDR1 is LGHNA, CDR2 YSLEER, per germline. CDR3 DNA: TGCGCCAGCAGCCAAGATTGGGGACTAGCGGGAGCTCCCTACGAGCAGTACTTC. Translated, it gives CASSQDWGLAGAPYEQYF.

The V call is TRBV4-1, the J call TRBJ1-1; possibly TRBD1 for D (5 bases). V lost 0 bases to trimming and J lost 6 bases, with 17 bases between them. The CDR3 spans 16 residues. Germline V lookup: CDR1 MGHRA, CDR2 YSYEKL. The CDR3 reads CASSQENRPQRSEAFF. CDR3 DNA sequence: TGCGCCAGCAGCCAAGAGAACAGGCCACAGCGTTCTGAAGCTTTCTTT.

In this sample, this clone turned up once. The V call is TRBV5-1, the J call TRBJ2-5; D gene unclear. The J call may be mistaken, given a closer DNA end match to TRBJ2-7. CDR3 length: 13 residues. In germline, CDR1 is SGHRS, CDR2 YFSETQ. CDR3 nucleotide sequence: TGCGCCAGCAGCTTGGGGGTCGACTACGAGCAGTACTTC. Its protein product is CASSLGVDYEQYF.